This T cell receptor beta chain stems from a study of blood T cell repertoires in COVID-19. The table lists this clone with a count of one. Using immunoSEQ multiplex PCR, the repertoire was profiled, and TCRdb retains in-frame clones only, with some absent. Of about 200,000 clones in the sample, around 95% were seen once. V was shortened by 2 bases and J by 7 bases, with 7 bases between the two germline ends. Germline V lookup: CDR1 SGHTA, CDR2 FQGNSA. This CDR3 region has 12 residues. V and J are TRBV7-2 and TRBJ2-3; the D is unclear. The sequence was obtained from a man aged 25-45 years with COVID-19, enrolled during active disease. Sequenced material: peripheral blood. The CDR3 loop is CASSLTSYTQYF. As DNA, the CDR3 is TGTGCCAGCAGCTTAACCAGTTATACGCAGTATTTT.